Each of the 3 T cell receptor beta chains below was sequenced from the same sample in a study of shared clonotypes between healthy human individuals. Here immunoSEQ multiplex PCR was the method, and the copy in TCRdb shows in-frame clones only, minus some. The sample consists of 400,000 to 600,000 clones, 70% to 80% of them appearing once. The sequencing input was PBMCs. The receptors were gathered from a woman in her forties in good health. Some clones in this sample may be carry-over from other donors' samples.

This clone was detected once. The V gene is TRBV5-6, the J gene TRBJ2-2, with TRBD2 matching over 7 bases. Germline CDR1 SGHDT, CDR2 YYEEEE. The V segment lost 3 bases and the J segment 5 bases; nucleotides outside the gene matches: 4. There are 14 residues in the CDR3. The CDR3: CASSSPGLTGELFF. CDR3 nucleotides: TGTGCCAGCAGCTCTCCGGGACTAACCGGGGAGCTGTTTTTT.

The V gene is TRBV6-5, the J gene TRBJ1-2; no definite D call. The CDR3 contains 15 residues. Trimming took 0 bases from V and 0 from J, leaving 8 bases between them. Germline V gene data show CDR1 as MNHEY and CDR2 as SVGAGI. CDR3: CASSYSYTANYGYTF. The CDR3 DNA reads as TGTGCCAGCAGTTACTCTTACACCGCTAACTATGGCTACACCTTC.

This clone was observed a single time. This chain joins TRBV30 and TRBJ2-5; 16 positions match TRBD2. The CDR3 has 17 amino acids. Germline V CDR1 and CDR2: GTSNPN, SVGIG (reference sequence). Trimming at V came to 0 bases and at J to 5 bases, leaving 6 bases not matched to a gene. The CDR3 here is CAWSVGLAGGAGETQYF. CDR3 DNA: TGTGCCTGGAGTGTGGGACTAGCGGGAGGGGCAGGGGAGACCCAGTACTTC.